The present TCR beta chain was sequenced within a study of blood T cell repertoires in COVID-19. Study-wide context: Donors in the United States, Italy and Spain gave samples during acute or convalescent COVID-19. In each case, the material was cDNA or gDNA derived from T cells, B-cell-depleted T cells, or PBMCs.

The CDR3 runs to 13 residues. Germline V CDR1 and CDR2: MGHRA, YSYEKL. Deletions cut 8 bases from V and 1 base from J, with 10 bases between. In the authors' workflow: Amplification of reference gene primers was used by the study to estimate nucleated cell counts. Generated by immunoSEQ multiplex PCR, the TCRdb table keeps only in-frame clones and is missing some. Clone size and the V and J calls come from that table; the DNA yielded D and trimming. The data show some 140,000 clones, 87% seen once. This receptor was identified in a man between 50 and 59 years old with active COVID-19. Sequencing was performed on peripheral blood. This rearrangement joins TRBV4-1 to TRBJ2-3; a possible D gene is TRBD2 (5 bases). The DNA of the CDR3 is TGCGCCAGCGAGGGCGGGCGCACAGATACGCAGTATTTT. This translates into CASEGGRTDTQYF.